This TCR beta chain was found in a study of T cells in Graves' hyperthyroidism and ophthalmopathy. Broader study findings: With a median lead of roughly 6.8 months before onset, the model predicted ophthalmopathy. Also found in blood were most expanded thyroid clonotypes above 0.001.

The V gene lost 1 base and the J gene lost 6 bases, with 12 bases spanning the gap. The CDR3 covers 14 residues. The V gene's germline CDR1 is SGHRS and CDR2 YFSETQ. Many counts were recorded for this clonotype. Its cognate antigen is unknown. RNA transcripts served as the template for amplifying TCR beta CDR3 regions. The HTBI primer set served for first-round RT-PCR of the TCR CDR3. TCRdb reprocessed the multiplex PCR reads with MiXCR, giving one entry per CDR3 protein. The table has under 350,000 distinct CDR3 sequences, 21% seen once. The sequence was collected from a woman in her 50s with Graves' hyperthyroidism. The sequenced sample was blood. The genes are TRBV5-1 and TRBJ2-3, with D hard to call. This CDR3 reads CASSLKRFTDTQYF. The CDR3 nucleotides read TGCGCCAGCAGCTTGAAGAGGTTCACGGATACGCAGTATTTT.